This record covers a single T cell receptor (beta chain). No antigen is known for it. Investigators profiled TCR beta VDJ and CDR3 from genomic DNA template. TCRdb processed the reads anew with MiXCR; each CDR3 protein has one entry. The repertoire consists of more than 150,000 distinct CDR3 sequences, with under 55% occurring once and the leading ten covering roughly 3%. This sample is drawn from a study of CD8+CD57+ T cells in acquired aplastic anemia. Across the study: Sorted CD4+ and CD8+ cell DNA averaged 3.2 ug. The study's findings and limits: Overlapping CD8+ CDR3 repertoires of patients and controls contained under 35 shared sequences.

The clonotype originates from a human donor in good health. The sample taken for sequencing was sorted CD4+, CD8+, or CD8+CD57+ T cells (not recorded which) from PBMCs.

CDR3 DNA: TGTGCCAGCAGCCAAGGAGGCCTGAGACGGGGCTACACCTTC. It translates to CASSQGGLRRGYTF. The genes are TRBV3-1 and TRBJ1-2; D uncertain. Deletions cut 1 base from V and 8 bases from J, with 14 bases between. From germline, CDR1 is LGHDT and CDR2 YNNKEL (reference sequence). The CDR3 contains 14 residues.